The T cell receptor (beta chain) under discussion was sequenced for a study of blood T cell repertoires in COVID-19. Looking at the study overall: The United States, Italy and Spain supplied acute and convalescent COVID-19 samples.

Libraries were prepared by immunoSEQ multiplex PCR; TCRdb keeps only in-frame clonotypes and omits some of them. The sample contains roughly 300,000 clones, around 87% of which appear only once. The V and J ends lost 5 bases and 2 bases, in that order; junction bases with no gene match: 1. The CDR3 contains 14 residues. Germline assignment: CDR1 MDHEN and CDR2 SYDVKM. The J gene is TRBJ1-3, the V gene TRBV28; 9 bases agree with TRBD1. The TCR was taken from a woman in her fifties or sixties who had recovered from COVID-19. Material for sequencing was peripheral blood. The CDR3 DNA reads TGTGCCAGCAGTACAGGGGGCACTGGAAACACCATATATTTT. It encodes CASSTGGTGNTIYF. The full variable domain, rest sourced from reference TRBV28 and TRBJ1-3, is DVKVTQSSRYLVKRTGEKVFLECVQDMDHENMFWYRQDPGLGLRLIYFSYDVKMKEKGDIPEGYSVSREKKERFSLILESASTNQTSMYLCASSTGGTGNTIYFGEGSWLTVV.